This record looks at one TCR beta chain sequence and its context. The data originate from a study of blood T cell repertoires in COVID-19. For the study at large: Acute-phase and convalescent COVID-19 samples originated in the United States, Italy and Spain.

Sequencing was performed with immunoSEQ multiplex PCR; in TCRdb, only in-frame clones are kept and a portion is missing. Of hundreds of thousands of clones listed, 87% are singletons. The germline CDR1 and CDR2 sequences are SGDLS and YYNGEE. V lost 8 bases and J 6 bases, leaving 11 bases between the germline ends. The CDR3 sequence is 12 residues long. The receptor's source is a woman aged 50 to 60 who had recovered from COVID-19. The source material was peripheral blood. The chain joins TRBV9 to TRBJ2-2; tentatively, D is TRBD1 (6 bases). This chain's CDR3 is CASRDIAGELFF. CDR3 bases: TGTGCCAGTAGGGACATAGCCGGGGAGCTGTTTTTT.